This T cell receptor (beta chain) originates from a study of shared clonotypes between healthy human individuals. TCRdb's table, derived via immunoSEQ multiplex PCR, lists solely in-frame clones and lacks some. This repertoire shows roughly 100,000 clones, 67% found once; its top ten account for around 24%. To note about this clone: A junction end diverges from the germline sequence, so it may reflect a read error.

Per germline, CDR1 DFQATT and CDR2 SNEGSKA (reference sequence). This CDR3 region has 10 residues. Sequenced: memory CD8+ T cells sorted from blood. Subset noted: CD45RO+ cells pooled with CCR7-negative TemRA cells. This sequence originates from a woman in her 30s in good health. This chain links TRBV20-1 with TRBJ2-7; the D gene is possibly TRBD2 (7 bases). CDR3 DNA: TGCAGTGCTAACGTGGCGGGGGCACCCTTC. The encoded protein is CSANVAGAPF.